Here is one T cell receptor beta chain with its context. The sample originates from a study of T-cell reconstitution after alpha-beta-depleted transplantation in children. Using unique molecular identifiers, the investigators prepared the TCRbeta library. TCRdb analysed the PCR reads with MiXCR anew, one entry per CDR3 protein. This sample has 300,000 to 400,000 distinct CDR3 sequences, with approximately 12% found just once. Per the germline V gene, CDR1 is LGHNA and CDR2 is YSLEER. Trimming took 4 bases from V and 4 from J, leaving 13 bases between them. The length of the CDR3 is 14 residues. This receptor was obtained from a human donor who donated a stem cell graft to a child with Fanconi anemia. The chain employs TRBV4-3 and TRBJ1-1; D remains unclear. The specimen comprised PBMCs, sampled from the stem cell graft. The DNA of the CDR3 is TGCGCCAGCAGCCTTATAGATGCAGGCACTGAAGCTTTCTTT. It is translated as CASSLIDAGTEAFF.